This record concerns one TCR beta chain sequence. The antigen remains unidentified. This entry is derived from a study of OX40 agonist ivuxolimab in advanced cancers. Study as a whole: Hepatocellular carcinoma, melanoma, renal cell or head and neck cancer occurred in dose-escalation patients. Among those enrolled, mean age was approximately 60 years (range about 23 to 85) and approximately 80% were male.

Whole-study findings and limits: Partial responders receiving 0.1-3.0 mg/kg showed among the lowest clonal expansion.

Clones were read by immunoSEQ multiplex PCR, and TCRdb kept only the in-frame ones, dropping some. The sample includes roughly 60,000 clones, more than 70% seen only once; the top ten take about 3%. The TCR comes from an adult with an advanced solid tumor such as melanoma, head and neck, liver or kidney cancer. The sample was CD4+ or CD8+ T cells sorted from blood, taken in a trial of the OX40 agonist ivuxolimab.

The CDR3 DNA reads TGTGCCAGCAGTTACTTTCGGGACAGCTACGGCTACACCTTC. This translates into CASSYFRDSYGYTF. V gene TRBV6-5 combines with J gene TRBJ1-2; 7 bases fit TRBD1. V dropped 1 base and J dropped 8; count of bases not matched to a gene: 7. The CDR3 runs 14 residues. Germline loops: CDR1 MNHEY, CDR2 SVGAGI.